This T cell receptor (beta chain) is from a study of blood T cell repertoires in COVID-19. In the original analysis: Reference gene primers were amplified, and this amplification served to estimate nucleated cell counts. The method was immunoSEQ multiplex PCR; TCRdb's version includes in-frame clones alone and lacks a portion of them. For V, J and clone size, that table is used; D and trimming come from the DNA. The table includes around 170,000 clones, approximately 81% detected once. The CDR3 extends over 17 amino acids. V gave up 6 bases and J gave up 2 bases; unmatched junction bases: 11. Germline V CDR1 and CDR2: KGHSH, LQKENI.

This clonotype was obtained from a man younger than 35 with active or convalescent COVID-19. V and J are TRBV18 and TRBJ2-4; 9 bases match TRBD1. The material sequenced was peripheral blood. In DNA, the CDR3 is TGTGCCAGCTCCTACATCTTACAGGGGGCGTCCAAAAACATTCAGTACTTC. Its translation is CASSYILQGASKNIQYF. The variable domain in full, completed from reference TRBV18 and TRBJ2-4, reads NAGVMQNPRHLVRRRGQEARLRCSPMKGHSHVYWYRQLPEEGLKFMVYLQKENIIDESGMPKERFSAEFPKEGPSILRIQQVVRGDSAAYFCASSYILQGASKNIQYFGAGTRLSVL.